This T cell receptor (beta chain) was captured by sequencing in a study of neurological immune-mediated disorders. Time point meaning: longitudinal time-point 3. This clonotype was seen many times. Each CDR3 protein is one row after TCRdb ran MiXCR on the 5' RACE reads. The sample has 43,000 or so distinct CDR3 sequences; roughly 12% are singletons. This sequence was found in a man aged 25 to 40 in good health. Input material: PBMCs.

The CDR3 loop reads CASSFQGVTQYF. CDR3 coding DNA: TGTGCCAGCAGCTTTCAGGGGGTGACCCAGTACTTC. The chain carries TRBV11-2 and TRBJ2-5; TRBD1 matches 7 bases. This CDR3 region has 12 residues. With V trimmed by 3 bases and J by 7 bases, 2 bases remained unmatched. CDR1 and CDR2 from the germline V gene are SGHAT and FQNNGV.